This TCR beta chain was sequenced in a study of blood T cell repertoires in COVID-19. Study-level background: Sites in the United States, Italy and Spain provided acute and convalescent COVID-19 samples. From T cells, B-cell-depleted T cells, or PBMCs came the material, which was cDNA or gDNA.

Germline CDR1 and CDR2: MNHNY and SVGAGI (reference sequence). With V trimmed by 6 bases and J by 4 bases, 6 bases remained unmatched. CDR3 size: 14 residues. Study processing details: How many nucleated cells were present was estimated from reference gene primer amplification. Libraries were prepared by immunoSEQ multiplex PCR; TCRdb keeps only in-frame clonotypes and omits some of them. V, J and clone size were drawn from that table, and D and trimming were deduced from the DNA. The data show over 90,000 clones, around 85% seen once. The TCR originated in a man in his sixties with acute or convalescent COVID-19. The V gene is TRBV6-6, the J gene TRBJ2-1, with 7 bases matching TRBD1. Sample: peripheral blood. The CDR3 DNA reads as TGTGCCAGCAGCGGGACAGTAGCTTACAATGAGCAGTTCTTC. It translates to CASSGTVAYNEQFF.